The table lists the clone carrying this T cell receptor beta chain with many counts. Its specificity is not known. This CDR3 region has 14 residues. V gave up 0 bases and J gave up 4 bases; unmatched junction bases: 2. The V gene's germline CDR1 is SGHRS and CDR2 YFSETQ. This specimen comes from a study of T-cell memory formation after mild COVID-19. Overall study findings and caveats: Among CD4+ contracting clones, most were CM and EM, and CD8+ ones EMRA.

TCRdb reanalysed the 5' RACE reads using MiXCR and keeps one entry per CDR3 protein. In the table there are hundreds of thousands of distinct CDR3 sequences, around 21% of which are singletons. The chain links TRBV5-1 to TRBJ2-7, with 9 bases lining up with TRBD1. The origin of this receptor is an adult woman who had mild COVID-19 (a few samples of this study predate the infection). Cell type and time point are not known. Sequencing used PBMCs or a T cell subset sorted from them (not recorded which). The CDR3 is CASSLEDRGYEQYF. The CDR3 DNA is TGCGCCAGCAGCTTGGAGGACAGGGGATACGAGCAGTACTTC.